The rows below give T cell receptor beta chains drawn from one sample of a study of technical replicates of blood from a handful of donors. Clones were read by immunoSEQ multiplex PCR, and TCRdb kept only the in-frame ones, dropping some. The sample contains about 75,000 clones, about nine tenths of which appear only once. The sequenced sample was T cells isolated from PBMCs. The origin of the receptors is a human donor in good health. Some clones in this sample may be carry-over from other donors' samples. Both conserved end residues are part of each CDR3. Fields, in order: J gene, D gene, clone size, V gene, CDR3 protein, CDR3 DNA. A D gene is named only where the DNA matches it firmly. Expanded clones get a size class; other rows say once, few or many, or leave the size out.

>TRBJ2-2|TRBD1|-|TRBV4-1
CASNNIRTGPTTNTGELFF
TGCGCCAGCAATAACATCCGGACAGGCCCCACCACGAACACCGGGGAGCTGTTTTTT
>TRBJ2-1|-|-|TRBV9
CASSVVLAEYNEQFF
TGTGCCAGCAGCGTAGTGTTAGCGGAATACAATGAGCAGTTCTTC
>TRBJ1-2|-|-|TRBV28
CASVEGRGDYGYTF
TGTGCCAGTGTAGAGGGCAGGGGTGACTATGGCTACACCTTC
>TRBJ2-3|TRBD2|-|TRBV9
CASSVVERENTDTQYF
TGTGCCAGCAGCGTAGTGGAGCGGGAAAACACAGATACGCAGTATTTT
>TRBJ1-4|TRBD1|-|TRBV7-9
CASSSTGGGTREKLFF
TGTGCCAGCAGCTCGACAGGGGGTGGGACGCGGGAAAAACTGTTTTTT
>TRBJ1-5|TRBD1|-|TRBV4-1
CASSQGGRGPLVQPQHF
TGCGCCAGCAGCCAAGGGGGCAGGGGGCCGTTAGTTCAGCCCCAGCATTTT
>TRBJ1-2|-|-|TRBV11-3
CASSLDVYYGYTF
TGTGCCAGCAGCCTAGATGTCTACTATGGCTACACCTTC
>TRBJ1-1|-|-|TRBV19
CASSIGNTEAFF
TGTGCCAGTAGTATCGGTAACACTGAAGCTTTCTTT
>TRBJ1-5|TRBD1|-|TRBV18
CASSRYGTGEWPQHF
TGTGCCAGCTCACGATACGGGACAGGGGAATGGCCCCAGCATTTT
>TRBJ1-5|-|-|TRBV19
CASSISSNQPQHF
TGTGCCAGTAGTATTAGTAGCAATCAGCCCCAGCATTTT
>TRBJ2-2|TRBD1|-|TRBV11-3
CASSQGARANTGELFF
TGTGCCAGCAGCCAGGGGGCCAGAGCGAACACCGGGGAGCTGTTTTTT
>TRBJ2-1|-|once|TRBV28
CASSLPGNEQFF
TGTGCCAGCAGTCTTCCAGGGAATGAGCAGTTCTTC
>TRBJ2-7|TRBD2|-|TRBV5-1
CASTYTSGSNEQYF
TGCGCCAGCACCTATACTAGCGGGAGTAACGAGCAGTACTTC
>TRBJ1-1|-|-|TRBV30
CAWSVYRGGNAEAFF
TGTGCCTGGAGTGTATATCGGGGGGGAAACGCTGAAGCTTTCTTT
>TRBJ2-5|-|-|TRBV11-1
CASSSYRETQYF
TGTGCCAGCAGTTCGTACCGGGAGACCCAGTACTTC
>TRBJ2-5|-|-|TRBV10-1
CASSELGSVGETQYF
TGCGCCAGCAGTGAGCTTGGTAGCGTGGGAGAGACCCAGTACTTC
>TRBJ1-4|-|-|TRBV28
CASSPSGNLNEKLFF
TGTGCCAGCAGCCCTTCCGGGAATCTCAATGAAAAACTGTTTTTT
>TRBJ1-3|-|few|TRBV19
CASSIAGFGNTIYF
TGTGCCAGTAGTATTGCAGGTTTCGGAAACACCATATATTTT
>TRBJ2-7|TRBD1|few|TRBV18
CASSRTGGDFYEQYF
TGTGCCAGCTCGCGCACAGGGGGCGACTTCTACGAGCAGTACTTC
>TRBJ2-7|TRBD2|once|TRBV2
CASRTSAREQYF
TGTGCCAGCCGGACTAGCGCGCGCGAGCAGTACTTC
>TRBJ2-4|-|-|TRBV5-1
CASSFGTPRGNIQYF
TGCGCCAGCAGCTTTGGCACCCCGCGAGGAAACATTCAGTACTTC
>TRBJ2-6|-|-|TRBV6-6
CASSSQHYSGANVLTF
TGTGCCAGCAGTTCCCAACATTACTCTGGGGCCAACGTCCTGACTTTC
>TRBJ1-4|-|-|TRBV28
CASSLYQGSTNEKLFF
TGTGCCAGCAGCCTTTATCAGGGTTCTACTAATGAAAAACTGTTTTTT
>TRBJ1-5|-|-|TRBV12-5
CASGPGGGQPQHF
TGTGCTAGTGGCCCGGGGGGTGGCCAGCCCCAGCATTTT
>TRBJ2-7|-|once|TRBV7-9
CASSLTSYEQYF
TGTGCCAGCAGCTTGACTAGCTACGAGCAGTACTTC
>TRBJ2-3|TRBD2|-|TRBV9
CASSAGGSGPQTQYF
TGTGCCAGCAGCGCCGGGGGTAGCGGGCCCCAGACGCAGTATTTT
>TRBJ1-1|-|once|TRBV27
CASSFQANTEAFF
TGTGCCAGCAGTTTCCAAGCGAACACTGAAGCTTTCTTT
>TRBJ2-7|TRBD1|-|TRBV30
CAWSVRDRVIYEQYF
TGTGCCTGGAGTGTGCGAGACAGGGTAATCTACGAGCAGTACTTC
>TRBJ2-5|-|-|TRBV7-9
CASSPETQYF
TGTGCCAGCAGCCCGGAGACCCAGTACTTC
>TRBJ1-2|TRBD1|-|TRBV19
CASSTTTGNGYTF
TGTGCCAGTAGTACCACGACAGGGAATGGCTACACCTTC
>TRBJ1-1|-|-|TRBV28
CASSYSTPREELTKHTEAFF
TGTGCCAGCAGTTACTCGACCCCGCGGGAGGAGCTAACGAAGCACACTGAAGCTTTCTTT
>TRBJ2-5|-|-|TRBV25-1
CASSEPYREETQYF
TGTGCCAGCAGTGAACCCTACAGGGAAGAGACCCAGTACTTC
>TRBJ2-7|-|-|TRBV19
CASSTLTSKHEQYF
TGTGCCAGTAGTACCCTAACTAGTAAGCACGAGCAGTACTTC
>TRBJ1-1|-|-|TRBV2
CARVDGRNTEAFF
TGTGCCAGGGTGGACGGGAGGAACACTGAAGCTTTCTTT
>TRBJ1-2|TRBD1|few|TRBV30
CAWKGTVLYGYTF
TGTGCCTGGAAGGGGACAGTATTGTATGGCTACACCTTC
>TRBJ1-1|-|few|TRBV11-2
CASSLNRAREAFF
TGTGCCAGCAGCCTGAACAGGGCCCGTGAAGCTTTCTTT
>TRBJ2-7|-|-|TRBV28
CASRRQVDGEQYF
TGTGCCAGCAGAAGACAGGTAGACGGCGAGCAGTACTTC
>TRBJ2-6|-|-|TRBV7-9
CASSLQGTGANVLTF
TGTGCCAGCAGCTTACAGGGTACCGGGGCCAACGTCCTGACTTTC
>TRBJ1-2|-|-|TRBV5-1
CASGETRNYGYTF
TGCGCCAGCGGCGAGACACGCAACTATGGCTACACCTTC
>TRBJ1-2|-|-|TRBV27
CASRYHNDYGYTF
TGTGCCAGCAGATACCACAACGACTATGGCTACACCTTC
>TRBJ1-2|TRBD1|-|TRBV7-9
CASSSLTGGINGYTF
TGTGCCAGCAGCTCCCTGACAGGGGGAATCAATGGCTACACCTTC
>TRBJ1-2|-|-|TRBV28
CASWGGWGYTF
TGTGCCTCATGGGGGGGGTGGGGCTACACCTTC
>TRBJ1-2|-|-|TRBV28
CASSHSYGYTF
TGTGCCAGCAGTCATTCCTATGGCTACACCTTC
>TRBJ2-2|-|once|TRBV5-1
CASSVTSQAGELFF
TGCGCCAGCAGCGTTACTAGCCAAGCCGGGGAGCTGTTTTTT
>TRBJ1-5|TRBD1|few|TRBV9
CASSLQGGNQPQHF
TGTGCCAGCAGTCTACAGGGGGGCAATCAGCCCCAGCATTTT
>TRBJ2-7|TRBD2|-|TRBV10-1
CASSEQRLAGGRSYEQYF
TGCGCCAGCAGTGAGCAGCGGCTAGCGGGGGGTAGGTCCTACGAGCAGTACTTC
>TRBJ2-2|-|once|TRBV13
CAISRGNTGELFF
TGTGCCATATCGCGGGGGAACACCGGGGAGCTGTTTTTT
>TRBJ2-1|-|-|TRBV30
CAWNPSSYNEQFF
TGTGCCTGGAATCCGTCCTCCTACAATGAGCAGTTCTTC
>TRBJ2-1|TRBD2|once|TRBV14
CASSQPAGGYYNEQFF
TGTGCCAGCAGCCAACCAGCGGGAGGGTACTACAATGAGCAGTTCTTC
>TRBJ2-7|-|-|TRBV19
CASSIVAEGGYEQYF
TGTGCCAGTAGTATAGTAGCAGAGGGAGGTTACGAGCAGTACTTC
>TRBJ2-5|-|once|TRBV7-8
CASRLGTAETQYF
TGTGCCAGCAGGCTAGGGACTGCAGAGACCCAGTACTTC
>TRBJ1-5|-|-|TRBV4-1
CASSQVMLLQYGNQPQHF
TGCGCCAGCAGCCAAGTAATGCTTCTACAGTATGGCAATCAGCCCCAGCATTTT
>TRBJ2-7|-|few|TRBV30
CAWSVNSGQYF
TGTGCCTGGAGTGTAAATTCCGGGCAGTACTTC
>TRBJ2-3|TRBD2|-|TRBV5-8
CASSLARGGTDTQYF
TGTGCCAGCAGCTTAGCTCGGGGGGGCACAGATACGCAGTATTTT
>TRBJ1-5|-|once|TRBV6-1
CASSDEPRPQHF
TGTGCCAGCAGTGATGAGCCTCGGCCCCAGCATTTT